Listed here are 17 T cell receptor beta chains from one sample, sequenced in a study of blood T cells in healthy people across ages. Primed by a sample-barcoded 5' primer and a J-beta primer mix, a second PCR proceeded for roughly 7 to 12 cycles. TCRdb re-called the 5' RACE reads with MiXCR, one entry per CDR3 protein. The data show 500,000 to 650,000 distinct CDR3 sequences, about 28% seen once. The sample was also reused in another study, on T cells of mothers and their children.

The sequenced material came from blood. The receptor set was obtained from a boy between 2 and 10 years old in good health.

This clonotype was seen more than once but under ten times. The chain is built from TRBV5-1 and TRBJ2-6; TRBD1 agrees at 7 bases. Germline values: CDR1 SGHRS, CDR2 YFSETQ. V shed 4 bases, J shed 2 bases, and the junction held 6 bases outside the gene matches. This CDR3 has 16 amino acids. CDR3 DNA sequence: TGCGCCAGCAGCCTGGACAGGAGAACTGGGGCCAACGTCCTGACTTTC. Amino acids: CASSLDRRTGANVLTF.

V gene TRBV5-8 combines with J gene TRBJ2-5; TRBD2 might be the D (6 bases). Germline lookup yields CDR1 SGHTS and CDR2 YDEGEE. V was cut by 0 bases and J by 1 base, with 19 bases left in between. The CDR3 sequence is 18 residues long. In nucleotides, the CDR3 is TGTGCCAGCAGCTTGGATTACCGTCCCGGGACTCTCCAAGAGACCCAGTACTTC. It encodes CASSLDYRPGTLQETQYF. The entire variable domain, with the rest obtained from reference TRBV5-8 and TRBJ2-5, is as follows: EAGVTQSPTHLIKTRGQQATLRCSPISGHTSVYWYQQALGLGLQFLLWYDEGEERNRGNFPPRFSGRQFPNYSSELNVNALELEDSALYLCASSLDYRPGTLQETQYFGPGTRLLVL.

The V call is TRBV6-2 or TRBV6-3, the J call TRBJ2-5; 9 nucleotides align to TRBD2. The J call may be incorrect, as the DNA end agrees better with TRBJ2-1. Germline V gene lookup returns CDR1 MNHEY and CDR2 SVGEGT. The CDR3 length is 15 residues. The CDR3 here is CASSTGLAPNNEQFF. The CDR3 bases are TGTGCCAGCAGTACCGGACTAGCGCCCAACAATGAGCAGTTCTTC.

This clonotype was found a few times. The chain has TRBV19 and TRBJ1-2; D is undetermined. CDR3 length: 14 residues. Trimming removed 3 bases at V and 2 bases at J, with 10 bases between. Germline V gene data show CDR1 as LNHDA and CDR2 as SQIVND (reference sequence). The CDR3 DNA sequence: TGTGCCAGTAGTATTTCGGGCAGAAACTATGGCTACACCTTC. Translating gives CASSISGRNYGYTF.

This clonotype occurred many times. The genes are TRBV9 and TRBJ2-4; D gene uncertain. CDR3 length: 13 amino acids. In germline, CDR1 is SGDLS, CDR2 YYNGEE. V was cut by 0 bases and J by 6 bases, with 7 bases left in between. The CDR3 nucleotides read TGTGCCAGCAGCGTAGGGGCTTCAAACATTCAGTACTTC. Residues: CASSVGASNIQYF. Drawing the rest from reference TRBV9 and TRBJ2-4, the complete variable domain is DSGVTQTPKHLITATGQRVTLRCSPRSGDLSVYWYQQSLDQGLQFLIQYYNGEERAKGNILERFSAQQFPDLHSELNLSSLELGDSALYFCASSVGASNIQYFGAGTRLSVL.

V usage is TRBV29-1 and J usage is TRBJ1-4; D gene uncertain. The CDR3 has 12 amino acids. Germline-derived CDR1 and CDR2 are SQVTM and ANQGSEA. The V and J ends lost 5 bases and 8 bases respectively, with 12 bases between them. The CDR3 is CSVTKEGEKLFF. The CDR3 bases are TGCAGCGTTACGAAAGAAGGGGAAAAACTGTTTTTT.

The chain has TRBV12-3 or TRBV12-4 and TRBJ1-3; tentatively, D is TRBD1 (5 bases). V gave up 6 bases and J gave up 7 bases, with 16 bases separating them. The CDR3 is 14 residues long. The CDR3 protein is CASSRGALSNTIYF. The CDR3, as DNA: TGTGCCAGCAGCCGAGGGGCTCTATCGAACACCATATATTTT.

V is TRBV15 and J is TRBJ2-1; D call uncertain. Looked up from germline, CDR1 is LNHNV and CDR2 is YYDKDF (reference sequence). CDR3 length: 15 amino acids. The germline V and J ends were trimmed by 1 base and 0 bases, with 7 bases remaining between them. The CDR3 DNA sequence: TGTGCCACCAGCAGAGCGGCTGGCTCCTACAATGAGCAGTTCTTC. Its protein product is CATSRAAGSYNEQFF. The full variable domain, in which reference TRBV15 and TRBJ2-1 provide the parts outside the CDR3, is DAMVIQNPRYQVTQFGKPVTLSCSQTLNHNVMYWYQQKSSQAPKLLFHYYDKDFNNEADTPDNFQSRRPNTSFCFLDIRSPGLGDTAMYLCATSRAAGSYNEQFFGPGTRLTVL.

This CDR3 is CASSDIAAYEQYF. In DNA, the CDR3 is TGTGCCAGCAGCGACATAGCGGCCTACGAGCAGTACTTC. This rearrangement joins TRBV7-9 to TRBJ2-5; the D gene is possibly TRBD2 (6 bases). The J call is in doubt because the DNA end fits TRBJ2-7 better. The germline gives CDR1 SEHNR, CDR2 FQNEAQ (reference sequence). The CDR3 covers 13 residues.

The chain couples TRBV5-5 to TRBJ2-1; D is perhaps TRBD1 (6 bases). The V end lost 3 bases, the J end lost 6 bases, and 10 bases lay between the germline ends. CDR1 and CDR2 (germline): SGHKS, YYEKEE (reference sequence). CDR3 length: 13 residues. In DNA, the CDR3 is TGTGCCAGCAGCTCAGGGGCCATCAATGAGCAGTTCTTC. Amino acid sequence: CASSSGAINEQFF.

This clonotype appeared a few times. The chain is built from TRBV6-1 and TRBJ2-2; maybe TRBD2 (6 bases). The germline V and J ends were trimmed by 2 bases and 1 base, with 8 bases remaining between them. From germline, CDR1 is MNHNS and CDR2 SASEGT. The length of the CDR3 is 15 residues. The CDR3: CASSELGGNTGELFF. DNA of the CDR3: TGTGCCAGCAGTGAACTGGGGGGGAACACCGGGGAGCTGTTTTTT.

This clonotype was seen only once. The chain is built from TRBV29-1 and TRBJ2-1, with D uncertain. The V end was cut by 3 bases, the J end by 2 bases, with 8 bases between. The CDR3 sequence is 13 residues long. Germline loops: CDR1 SQVTM, CDR2 ANQGSEA. In DNA, the CDR3 is TGCAGCGTTGAGTCTAGGGCCTACAATGAGCAGTTCTTC. It specifies CSVESRAYNEQFF.

This clonotype came up a few times. V usage is TRBV12-3 or TRBV12-4 and J usage is TRBJ2-5, with no clear D. V lost 7 bases and J lost 3, with 9 bases in between. The CDR3 consists of 12 residues. The CDR3 here is CASNYWEETQYF. CDR3 nucleotide sequence: TGTGCCAGCAATTACTGGGAAGAGACCCAGTACTTC.

This chain joins TRBV6-2 or TRBV6-3 and TRBJ1-1; D not resolved. The germline V gene encodes CDR1 MNHEY and CDR2 SVGEGT. This CDR3 contains 16 residues. Deletions cut 6 bases from V and 5 bases from J, with 22 bases between. The DNA of the CDR3 is TGTGCCAGCAGACTCACGGTGCAGGCGTCGGGGACTGAAGCTTTCTTT. Its protein is CASRLTVQASGTEAFF.

This clonotype was seen a few times. The chain is built from TRBV2 and TRBJ2-1, with a weak D call TRBD2 (5 bases). The CDR3 covers 11 residues. Trimming shortened V by 6 bases and J by 6 bases, and 6 bases separated the two germline ends. The germline CDR1 and CDR2 sequences are SNHLY and FYNNEI. CDR3 sequence reads: CASREVNEQFF. The CDR3 DNA is TGTGCCAGCAGGGAGGTCAATGAGCAGTTCTTC. Based on the CDR3 plus reference TRBV2 and TRBJ2-1, the full variable domain is EPEVTQTPSHQVTQMGQEVILRCVPISNHLYFYWYRQILGQKVEFLVSFYNNEISEKSEIFDDQFSVERPDGSNFTLKIRSTKLEDSAMYFCASREVNEQFFGPGTRLTVL.

This sequence joins TRBV7-2 and TRBJ2-5, with TRBD2 as a possible D gene (5 bases). Germline V gene sequence: CDR1 SGHTA, CDR2 FQGNSA. The CDR3 runs 12 residues. Trimming pared 5 bases from V and 5 bases from J, leaving 9 bases between. CDR3 sequence (DNA): TGTGCCAGCAGCCGGGGTATCGAGACCCAGTACTTC. Translated, it gives CASSRGIETQYF. Full variable domain (missing parts from reference TRBV7-2 and TRBJ2-5): GAGVSQSPSNKVTEKGKDVELRCDPISGHTALYWYRQSLGQGLEFLIYFQGNSAPDKSGLPSDRFSAERTGGSVSTLTIQRTQQEDSAVYLCASSRGIETQYFGPGTRLLVL.

The rearrangement joins TRBV6-5 to TRBJ2-4, with TRBD2 as a possible D gene (5 bases). The V gene's germline CDR1 is MNHEY and CDR2 SVGAGI. Trimming left V 6 bases short and J 4 bases short, with 13 bases between. The CDR3 loop spans 14 amino acids. As DNA, the CDR3 is TGTGCCAGCAGCCCCCGGGATGCGAAAAACATTCAGTACTTC. Amino acid sequence: CASSPRDAKNIQYF.